This passage covers 5 T cell receptor beta chains from one sample sequenced in a study of T cells after yellow fever vaccination. One entry per CDR3 protein results from TCRdb running MiXCR on the 5' RACE reads. The data contain 110,000 or so distinct CDR3 sequences, roughly 6.8% of them singletons. The sequencing here drew on CD4+ T cells sorted from PBMCs, taken about 49 days after the first yellow fever vaccination. These receptors all stem from a man aged 18 to 29 who received the YFV17D yellow fever vaccine.

V gene TRBV5-1 combines with J gene TRBJ1-1; TRBD1 agrees at 7 bases. With V trimmed by 4 bases and J by 4 bases, 13 bases remained unmatched. The CDR3 runs to 16 residues. The germline CDR1 and CDR2 sequences are SGHRS and YFSETQ. The CDR3 reads CASSTSGTEGTTEAFF. The CDR3 nucleotides read TGCGCCAGCAGCACTAGCGGGACAGAAGGGACCACTGAAGCTTTCTTT.

This clonotype has at least ten counts. The rearrangement uses TRBV30 and TRBJ2-1; possibly TRBD2 for D (5 bases). There are 12 residues in the CDR3. From germline, CDR1 is GTSNPN and CDR2 SVGIG (reference sequence). V lost 5 bases, J lost 5 bases, and 10 bases lay in between. The CDR3 region is CAWGPGNNEQFF. DNA for the CDR3: TGTGCCTGGGGACCGGGAAACAATGAGCAGTTCTTC.

Regarding this clonotype: This may be a read error: a much more frequent sequence differs by one nucleotide. The CDR3 DNA reads as TGCGCCAGCAACCTAACAGGCAATGAAAAACTGTTTTTT. It codes for CASNLTGNEKLFF. V usage is TRBV5-1 and J usage is TRBJ1-4; D might be TRBD1 (5 bases). The V gene's germline CDR1 is SGHRS and CDR2 YFSETQ. The CDR3 length is 13 residues. V lost 6 bases and J lost 5, with 11 bases in between.

This clonotype was seen repeatedly, ten times or more. V and J are TRBV4-2 and TRBJ2-5, with a possible D match to TRBD2 (5 bases). This CDR3 region has 15 residues. CDR1 is LGHNA, CDR2 YNFKEQ, per germline. The V end lost 2 bases, the J end lost 1 base, and 11 bases lay between the germline ends. This chain's CDR3 is CASSQPGRGQETQYF. For the CDR3, the DNA is TGTGCCAGCAGCCAACCCGGTCGGGGCCAAGAGACCCAGTACTTC.

This clonotype was recorded at least ten times. This chain links TRBV9 with TRBJ2-1; TRBD2 agrees at 11 bases. With V trimmed by 3 bases and J by 3 bases, 2 bases remained unmatched. The CDR3 is 15 amino acids. Germline V gene data show CDR1 as SGDLS and CDR2 as YYNGEE. Here the CDR3 reads CASSASGGYYNEQFF. Written as DNA, the CDR3 is TGTGCCAGCAGCGCTAGCGGGGGGTACTACAATGAGCAGTTCTTC.